This is a list of T cell receptor beta chains from one sample in a study of blood T cell repertoires in COVID-19. Assay: immunoSEQ multiplex PCR; the TCRdb copy retains only in-frame clones and omits some. The table includes fewer than 300,000 clones, more than 70% detected once. Sequences were obtained from peripheral blood. The source of these receptors is a woman aged 45-60 years with acute or convalescent COVID-19. Both conserved end residues are part of each CDR3. D genes are given only for firm matches. Some rows mark clone size as missing; the rest say once, few, many or name a class of expanded clone.

TRBD2	TRBJ2-7	.	TRBV7-3	CASSLYVAGGYEQYF	TGTGCCAGCAGCTTATACGTAGCGGGTGGCTACGAGCAGTACTTC
TRBD2	TRBJ2-3	.	TRBV2	CASNPGTSGSIEIGRHTQYF	TGTGCCAGCAACCCCGGGACTAGCGGGAGTATAGAGATTGGTAGACATACGCAGTATTTT
.	TRBJ1-4	.	TRBV30	CAWRVGGLNEKLFF	TGTGCCTGGCGGGTTGGCGGACTAAATGAAAAACTGTTTTTT
.	TRBJ1-3	once	TRBV27	CASSEYRSSGNTIYF	TGTGCCAGCAGTGAGTACAGGAGCTCTGGAAACACCATATATTTT
.	TRBJ1-5	.	TRBV28	CASSRARIKSQPQHF	TGTGCCAGCAGCCGAGCCCGAATAAAATCGCAGCCCCAGCATTTT
TRBD1	TRBJ1-2	.	TRBV11-2	CASSSRDRSPYGYTF	TGTGCCAGCAGCTCCCGGGACAGGTCCCCCTATGGCTACACCTTC
.	TRBJ2-4	.	TRBV11-2	CASSSDTGDIQYF	TGTGCCAGCAGCTCTGACACGGGGGACATTCAGTACTTC
.	TRBJ1-1	.	TRBV2	CASSNNTHTEAFF	TGTGCCAGCAGTAACAACACCCACACTGAAGCTTTCTTT
.	TRBJ1-1	.	TRBV28	CASSLGGEWTEAFF	TGTGCCAGCAGTTTGGGAGGGGAATGGACTGAAGCTTTCTTT
TRBD2	TRBJ2-1	.	TRBV7-9	CASSFGQGAGYNEQFF	TGTGCCAGCAGCTTCGGTCAAGGAGCGGGGTACAATGAGCAGTTCTTC
TRBD1	TRBJ1-1	.	TRBV28	CASSTTGRNTEAFF	TGTGCCAGCAGTACGACAGGGAGGAACACTGAAGCTTTCTTT
.	TRBJ2-1	.	TRBV11-3	CASSSDREGYNEQFF	TGTGCCAGCAGCTCGGACAGGGAGGGTTACAATGAGCAGTTCTTC
.	TRBJ2-6	few	TRBV2	CASRDSGPGANVLTF	TGTGCCAGCAGGGATTCAGGGCCCGGGGCCAACGTCCTGACTTTC
.	TRBJ1-2	.	TRBV10-2	CASSEWALSQTSYTF	TGCGCCAGCAGTGAATGGGCTCTAAGCCAAACGAGCTACACCTTC
TRBD1	TRBJ2-4	.	TRBV5-1	CASSLRGDSGNIQYF	TGCGCCAGCAGCTTGAGAGGGGACAGCGGAAACATTCAGTACTTC
.	TRBJ2-7	few	TRBV7-2	CASSHSYEQYF	TGTGCCAGCAGCCATAGCTACGAGCAGTACTTC
.	TRBJ2-5	few	TRBV28	CASSLPPWGSFQETQYF	TGTGCCAGCAGTTTACCCCCCTGGGGCAGCTTCCAAGAGACCCAGTACTTC
.	TRBJ1-2	.	TRBV29-1	CSVVGGSYGYTF	TGCAGCGTGGTGGGAGGTAGCTATGGCTACACCTTC
TRBD1	TRBJ2-1	.	TRBV4-1	CASSRDRGLGPEQFF	TGCGCCAGCAGCCGCGACAGGGGGCTCGGTCCTGAGCAGTTCTTC
TRBD1	TRBJ1-2	once	TRBV5-5	CASSLAGGDGYTF	TGTGCCAGCAGCTTGGCAGGGGGAGATGGCTACACCTTC
.	TRBJ1-1	.	TRBV5-1	CASSFQEDREAFF	TGCGCCAGCAGCTTTCAAGAAGACAGGGAAGCTTTCTTT
.	TRBJ1-1	.	TRBV27	CASSLFGMWGGRGTEAFF	TGTGCCAGCAGTTTATTTGGGATGTGGGGGGGGAGAGGTACTGAAGCTTTCTTT
TRBD2	TRBJ2-1	once	TRBV18	CASSPGLAGANEQFF	TGTGCCAGCTCTCCCGGACTAGCGGGAGCAAATGAGCAGTTCTTC
.	TRBJ1-6	.	TRBV15	CATSRDPNSPLHF	TGTGCCACCAGCAGAGATCCAAATTCACCCCTCCACTTT
.	TRBJ2-3	.	TRBV5-4	CASSLGQNTDTQYF	TGTGCCAGCAGCTTGGGCCAGAACACAGATACGCAGTATTTT
.	TRBJ2-3	.	TRBV7-2	CASSWGQTRGDTQYF	TGTGCCAGCAGCTGGGGGCAGACCCGAGGGGATACGCAGTATTTT
TRBD1	TRBJ2-7	.	TRBV19	CASSTKDRGFPYEQYF	TGTGCCAGTAGTACCAAGGACAGGGGTTTCCCCTACGAGCAGTACTTC
TRBD2	TRBJ2-1	once	TRBV29-1	CSVDNGLAGATYNEQFF	TGCAGCGTTGACAACGGACTAGCGGGAGCCACCTACAATGAGCAGTTCTTC
.	TRBJ1-4	once	TRBV19	CASSITWEAYYTTNEKLFF	TGTGCCAGTAGTATAACTTGGGAGGCCTATTACACAACTAATGAAAAACTGTTTTTT
.	TRBJ1-1	once	TRBV28	CASTVQTWNTEAFF	TGTGCCAGCACTGTACAGACATGGAACACTGAAGCTTTCTTT
.	TRBJ1-2	.	TRBV2	CASRFQGSSNYGYTF	TGTGCCAGCAGGTTTCAGGGGTCTTCTAACTATGGCTACACCTTC
TRBD2	TRBJ2-7	.	TRBV28	CASSSLAGGPRNPIYEQYF	TGTGCCAGCAGCTCTTTAGCGGGAGGGCCTCGTAACCCTATATACGAGCAGTACTTC
TRBD2	TRBJ2-1	.	TRBV24-1	CATSDELAGHYNEQFF	TGTGCCACCAGTGATGAACTAGCGGGACATTACAATGAGCAGTTCTTC
.	TRBJ2-3	.	TRBV11-2	CASSLGTTDTQYF	TGTGCCAGCAGCTTAGGGACAACAGATACGCAGTATTTT
TRBD1	TRBJ1-6	.	TRBV19	CASSILGQGANSPLHF	TGTGCCAGTAGTATACTGGGACAGGGGGCAAATTCACCCCTCCACTTT
TRBD1	TRBJ1-5	few	TRBV6-5	CASSADRADQPQHF	TGTGCCAGCAGCGCGGACAGGGCCGATCAGCCCCAGCATTTT
TRBD1	TRBJ2-7	.	TRBV28	CASTPAPGTGGYEQYF	TGTGCCAGCACACCCGCCCCCGGGACAGGGGGCTACGAGCAGTACTTC
.	TRBJ2-1	.	TRBV6-5	CASKTGMSSYNEQFF	TGTGCCAGCAAAACAGGCATGAGCTCCTACAATGAGCAGTTCTTC
.	TRBJ1-6	.	TRBV9	CASSVGLDNSPLHF	TGTGCCAGCAGCGTAGGGCTAGATAATTCACCCCTCCACTTT
TRBD2	TRBJ2-7	.	TRBV28	CASSLWGTSGGYEQYF	TGTGCCAGCAGTTTATGGGGGACTAGCGGGGGTTACGAGCAGTACTTC
TRBD2	TRBJ2-7	.	TRBV5-1	CASSSGRNEQYF	TGCGCCAGCTCCAGCGGGAGGAACGAGCAGTACTTC
TRBD1	TRBJ1-5	.	TRBV28	CASSLGTGIQPQHF	TGTGCCAGCAGTTTAGGGACAGGGATCCAGCCCCAGCATTTT